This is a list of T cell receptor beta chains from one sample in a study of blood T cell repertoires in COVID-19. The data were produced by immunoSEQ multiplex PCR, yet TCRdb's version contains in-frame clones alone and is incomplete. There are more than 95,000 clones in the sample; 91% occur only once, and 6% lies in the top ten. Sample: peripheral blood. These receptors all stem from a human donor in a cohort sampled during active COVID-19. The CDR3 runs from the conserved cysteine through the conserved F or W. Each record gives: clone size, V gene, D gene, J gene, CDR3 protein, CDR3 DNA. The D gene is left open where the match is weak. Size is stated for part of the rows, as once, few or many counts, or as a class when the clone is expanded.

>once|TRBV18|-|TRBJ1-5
CASSPGAGNQPQHF
TGTGCCAGCTCACCAGGGGCGGGGAATCAGCCCCAGCATTTT
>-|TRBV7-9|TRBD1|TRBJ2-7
CASSPPGQTYEQYF
TGTGCCAGCAGCCCTCCGGGACAGACCTACGAGCAGTACTTC
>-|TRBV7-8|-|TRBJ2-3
CASSLAVKTGTDTQYF
TGTGCCAGCAGCTTAGCTGTGAAAACGGGCACAGATACGCAGTATTTT
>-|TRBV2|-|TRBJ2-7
CASCRETRYEQYF
TGTGCCAGCTGCCGGGAAACCCGTTACGAGCAGTACTTC
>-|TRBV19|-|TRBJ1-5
CASSLQGLSNQPQHF
TGTGCCAGTAGCCTCCAGGGTCTTAGCAATCAGCCCCAGCATTTT
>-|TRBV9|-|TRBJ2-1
CASSPRDGLNEQFF
TGTGCCAGCAGCCCCCGGGATGGCCTCAATGAGCAGTTCTTC
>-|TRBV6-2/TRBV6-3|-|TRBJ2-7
CASSLLGALNEQYF
TGTGCCAGCAGCCTCTTGGGGGCACTTAACGAGCAGTACTTC
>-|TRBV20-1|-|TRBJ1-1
CSASPRFEAFF
TGCAGTGCTAGTCCCAGGTTTGAAGCTTTCTTT
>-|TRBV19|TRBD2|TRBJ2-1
CASSIGRGRHNEQFF
TGTGCCAGTAGTATCGGGCGGGGGAGGCACAATGAGCAGTTCTTC
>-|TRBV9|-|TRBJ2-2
CASSVRPGNTGELFF
TGTGCCAGCAGCGTAAGGCCAGGGAACACCGGGGAGCTGTTTTTT
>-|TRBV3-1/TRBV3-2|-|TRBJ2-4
CASSQAKQGNDRPGRENIQYF
TGTGCCAGCAGCCAAGCCAAACAGGGTAATGACCGACCCGGGCGCGAAAACATTCAGTACTTC
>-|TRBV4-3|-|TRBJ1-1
CASSQFPRDTEAFF
TGCGCCAGCAGCCAATTCCCCAGGGACACTGAAGCTTTCTTT
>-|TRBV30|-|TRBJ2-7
CAWSNRKPHLYEQYF
TGTGCCTGGAGTAACAGGAAGCCCCACCTTTACGAGCAGTACTTC
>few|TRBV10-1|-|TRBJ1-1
CASSDAGADEAFF
TGCGCCAGCAGTGATGCAGGGGCGGATGAAGCTTTCTTT
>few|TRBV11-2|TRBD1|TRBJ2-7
CASSLGGWGTGNEQYF
TGTGCCAGCAGCTTAGGAGGGTGGGGGACAGGCAACGAGCAGTACTTC
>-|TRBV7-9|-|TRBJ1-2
CAGGGGAANYGYTF
TGTGCCGGGGGGGGAGGGGCCGCAAACTATGGCTACACCTTC
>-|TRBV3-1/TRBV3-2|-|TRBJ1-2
CASSLEPGSYGRNYGYTF
TGTGCCAGCAGCCTTGAACCGGGATCCTACGGGAGGAACTATGGCTACACCTTC
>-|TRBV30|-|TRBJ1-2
CAWSVLTGPGGYTF
TGTGCCTGGAGTGTTTTAACAGGGCCGGGTGGCTACACCTTC
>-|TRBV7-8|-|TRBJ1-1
CAQARGEAFF
TGTGCCCAAGCCAGAGGTGAAGCTTTCTTT
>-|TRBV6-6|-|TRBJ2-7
CASSHVSRGYEQYF
TGTGCCAGCAGCCACGTCTCCAGGGGCTACGAGCAGTACTTC
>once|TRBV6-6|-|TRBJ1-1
CANGQSNTEAFF
TGTGCCAATGGACAGTCGAACACTGAAGCTTTCTTT
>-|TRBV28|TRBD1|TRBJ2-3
CASSPNDRGGDTQYF
TGTGCCAGCAGCCCTAACGACAGGGGAGGAGATACGCAGTATTTT
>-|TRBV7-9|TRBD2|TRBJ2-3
CASNRGLAGVDTQYF
TGTGCCAGCAACCGGGGACTAGCGGGAGTAGATACGCAGTATTTT
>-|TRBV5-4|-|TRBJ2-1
CASINQGNEQFF
TGTGCCAGCATCAACCAGGGGAATGAGCAGTTCTTC
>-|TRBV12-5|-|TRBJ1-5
CASGLVRWTEYQPQHF
TGTGCTAGTGGTTTGGTACGATGGACAGAGTATCAGCCCCAGCATTTT
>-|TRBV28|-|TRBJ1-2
CASSLFGTNYGYTF
TGTGCCAGCAGTTTATTTGGGACAAACTATGGCTACACCTTC
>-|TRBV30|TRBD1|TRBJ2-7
CAWSSTGGSYEQYF
TGTGCCTGGAGTTCCACAGGGGGGTCCTACGAGCAGTACTTC
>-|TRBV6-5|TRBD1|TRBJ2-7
CASRGQDPYEQYF
TGTGCCAGCAGGGGACAGGATCCCTACGAGCAGTACTTC
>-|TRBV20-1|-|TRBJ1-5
CSASSGGGLFQPQHF
TGCAGTGCTAGTTCCGGGGGTGGTTTATTTCAGCCCCAGCATTTT
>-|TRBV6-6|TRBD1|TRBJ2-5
CASSRSQGKESETQYF
TGTGCCAGCAGTCGGTCACAGGGGAAGGAATCGGAGACCCAGTACTTC
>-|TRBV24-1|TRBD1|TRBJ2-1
CATSDPDRDEQFF
TGTGCCACCAGTGACCCGGACAGGGATGAGCAGTTCTTC
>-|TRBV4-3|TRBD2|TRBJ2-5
CASSQDTSGGAYETQYF
TGCGCCAGCAGCCAGGATACTAGCGGGGGGGCCTATGAGACCCAGTACTTC
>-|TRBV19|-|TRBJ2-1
CASSIRTVNNEQFF
TGTGCCAGTAGTATCCGTACAGTGAACAATGAGCAGTTCTTC
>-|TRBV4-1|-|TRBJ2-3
CASSHPEGAGTDTQYF
TGCGCCAGCAGCCACCCGGAGGGGGCTGGGACAGATACGCAGTATTTT
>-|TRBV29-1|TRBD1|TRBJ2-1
CSVERQGYNEQFF
TGCAGCGTTGAAAGACAGGGCTACAATGAGCAGTTCTTC
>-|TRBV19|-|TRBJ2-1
CASSIAGPPNEQFF
TGTGCCAGTAGTATCGCTGGGCCACCAAATGAGCAGTTCTTC
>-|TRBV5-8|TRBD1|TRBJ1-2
CASSSDTTGSNYGYTF
TGTGCCAGCAGCTCTGACACGACAGGGAGTAACTATGGCTACACCTTC
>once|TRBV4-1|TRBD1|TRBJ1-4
CASSQERNRDSPPSEKLFF
TGCGCCAGCAGCCAAGAGAGGAACCGGGACAGTCCTCCATCTGAAAAACTGTTTTTT
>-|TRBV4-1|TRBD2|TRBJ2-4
CASSQGLAGGLAKNIQYF
TGCGCCAGCAGCCAAGGACTAGCGGGGGGGCTAGCCAAAAACATTCAGTACTTC
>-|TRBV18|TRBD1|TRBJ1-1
CASSRDRMNTEAFF
TGTGCCAGCTCTCGGGACAGGATGAACACTGAAGCTTTCTTT
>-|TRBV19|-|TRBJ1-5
CASSIWGVHQPQHF
TGTGCCAGTAGTATATGGGGAGTCCATCAGCCCCAGCATTTT
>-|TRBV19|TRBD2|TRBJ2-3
CASTFGGTDTQYF
TGTGCCAGTACCTTCGGGGGGACAGATACGCAGTATTTT